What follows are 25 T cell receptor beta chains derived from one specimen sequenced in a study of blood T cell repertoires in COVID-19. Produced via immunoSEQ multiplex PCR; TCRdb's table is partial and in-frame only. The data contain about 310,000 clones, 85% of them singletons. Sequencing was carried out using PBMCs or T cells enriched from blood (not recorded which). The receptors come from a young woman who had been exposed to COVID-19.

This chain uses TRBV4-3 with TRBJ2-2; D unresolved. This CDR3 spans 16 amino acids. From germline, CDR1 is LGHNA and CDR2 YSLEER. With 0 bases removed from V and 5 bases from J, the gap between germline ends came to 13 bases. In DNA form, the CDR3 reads TGCGCCAGCAGCCAAGACAGACCCCCGAGGACCGGGGAGCTGTTTTTT. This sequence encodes CASSQDRPPRTGELFF.

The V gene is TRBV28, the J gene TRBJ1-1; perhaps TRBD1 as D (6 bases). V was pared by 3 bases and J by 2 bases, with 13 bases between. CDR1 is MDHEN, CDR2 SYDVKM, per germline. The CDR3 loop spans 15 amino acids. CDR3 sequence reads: CASSLAGAVNTEAFF. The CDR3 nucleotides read TGTGCCAGCAGTTTGGCAGGGGCGGTTAACACTGAAGCTTTCTTT.

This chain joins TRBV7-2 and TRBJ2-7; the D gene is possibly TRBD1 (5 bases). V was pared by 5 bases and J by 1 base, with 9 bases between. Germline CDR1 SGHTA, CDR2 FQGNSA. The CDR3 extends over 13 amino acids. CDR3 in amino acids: CASSVDSSYEQYF. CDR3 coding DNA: TGTGCCAGCAGCGTAGACAGTTCCTACGAGCAGTACTTC.

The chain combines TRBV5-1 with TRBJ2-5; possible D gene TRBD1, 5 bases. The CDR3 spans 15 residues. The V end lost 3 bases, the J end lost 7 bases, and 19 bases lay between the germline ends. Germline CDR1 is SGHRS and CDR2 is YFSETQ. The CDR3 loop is CASSSPVTRRGTQYF. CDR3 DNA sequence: TGCGCCAGCAGCTCCCCGGTGACTCGAAGGGGGACCCAGTACTTC.

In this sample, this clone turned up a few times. In nucleotides, the CDR3 is TGTGCCAGTGGCGTAGAGCGGGAGAGCGAGCAGTACTTC. It codes for CASGVERESEQYF. V usage is TRBV19 and J usage is TRBJ2-7; 8 bases are a match to TRBD2. This CDR3 is built from 13 residues. The trim removed 8 bases at V and 6 bases at J, leaving 9 bases unmatched. In germline, CDR1 is LNHDA, CDR2 SQIVND (reference sequence).

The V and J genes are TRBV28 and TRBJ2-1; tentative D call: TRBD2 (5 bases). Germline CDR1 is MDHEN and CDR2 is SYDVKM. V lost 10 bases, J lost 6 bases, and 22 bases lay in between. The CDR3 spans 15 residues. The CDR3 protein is CATAPGTRAFNEQFF. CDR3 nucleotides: TGTGCCACCGCACCCGGAACTAGGGCATTCAATGAGCAGTTCTTC. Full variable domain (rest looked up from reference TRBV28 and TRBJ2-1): DVKVTQSSRYLVKRTGEKVFLECVQDMDHENMFWYRQDPGLGLRLIYFSYDVKMKEKGDIPEGYSVSREKKERFSLILESASTNQTSMYLCATAPGTRAFNEQFFGPGTRLTVL.

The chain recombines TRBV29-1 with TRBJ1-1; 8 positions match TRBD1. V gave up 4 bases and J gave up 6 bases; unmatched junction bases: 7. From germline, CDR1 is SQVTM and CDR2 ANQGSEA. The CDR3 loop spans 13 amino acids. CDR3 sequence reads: CSVGQGAVAEAFF. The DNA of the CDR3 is TGCAGCGTTGGGCAGGGGGCAGTTGCTGAAGCTTTCTTT. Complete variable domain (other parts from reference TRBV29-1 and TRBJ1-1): SAVISQKPSRDICQRGTSLTIQCQVDSQVTMMFWYRQQPGQSLTLIATANQGSEATYESGFVIDKFPISRPNLTFSTLTVSNMSPEDSSIYLCSVGQGAVAEAFFGQGTRLTVV.

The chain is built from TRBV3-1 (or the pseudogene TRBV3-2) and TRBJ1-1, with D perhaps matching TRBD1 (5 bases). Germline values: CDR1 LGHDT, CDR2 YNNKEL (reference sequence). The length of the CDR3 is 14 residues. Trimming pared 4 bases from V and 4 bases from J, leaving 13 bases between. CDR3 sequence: CASSPPGCITEAFF. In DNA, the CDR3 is TGTGCCAGCAGCCCTCCAGGGTGTATCACTGAAGCTTTCTTT.

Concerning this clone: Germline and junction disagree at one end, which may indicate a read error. This CDR3 is CASGFLGGRVGGRNNRPQHF. The CDR3 region has the DNA TGTGCTAGTGGTTTCCTAGGTGGGAGGGTAGGAGGTCGGAACAATCGGCCCCAGCATTTT. The V gene is TRBV12-5, the J gene TRBJ1-5; D unclear. This CDR3 spans 20 amino acids. CDR1 is LGHNT, CDR2 FRNRAP, per germline. The whole variable domain, remainder taken from reference TRBV12-5 and TRBJ1-5, is DARVTQTPRHKVTEMGQEVTMRCQPILGHNTVFWYRQTMMQGLELLAYFRNRAPLDDSGMPKDRFSAEMPDATLATLKIQPSEPRDSAVYFCASGFLGGRVGGRNNRPQHFGDGTRLSIL.

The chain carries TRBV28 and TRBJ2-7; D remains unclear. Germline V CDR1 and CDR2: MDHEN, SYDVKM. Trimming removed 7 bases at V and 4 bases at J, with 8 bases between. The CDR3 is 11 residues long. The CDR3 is CASITQYEQYF. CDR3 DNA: TGTGCCAGCATTACTCAATACGAGCAGTACTTC.

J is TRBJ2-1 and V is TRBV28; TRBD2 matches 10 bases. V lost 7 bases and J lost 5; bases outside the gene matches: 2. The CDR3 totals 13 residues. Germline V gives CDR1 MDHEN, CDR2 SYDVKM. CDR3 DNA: TGTGCCAGCACAGCGGGGGGGCACAATGAGCAGTTCTTC. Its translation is CASTAGGHNEQFF.

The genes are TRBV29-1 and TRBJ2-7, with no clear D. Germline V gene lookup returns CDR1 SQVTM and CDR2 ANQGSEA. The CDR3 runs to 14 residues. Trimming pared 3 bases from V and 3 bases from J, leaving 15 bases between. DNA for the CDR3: TGCAGCGTTGAGTCTGGGCAGACGTACTACGAGCAGTACTTC. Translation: CSVESGQTYYEQYF.

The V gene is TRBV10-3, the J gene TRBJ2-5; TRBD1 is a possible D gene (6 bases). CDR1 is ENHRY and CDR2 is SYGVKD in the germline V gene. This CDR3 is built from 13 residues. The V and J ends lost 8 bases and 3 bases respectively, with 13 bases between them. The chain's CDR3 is CAIGAGVEETQYF. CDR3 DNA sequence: TGTGCCATCGGGGCAGGGGTCGAAGAGACCCAGTACTTC.

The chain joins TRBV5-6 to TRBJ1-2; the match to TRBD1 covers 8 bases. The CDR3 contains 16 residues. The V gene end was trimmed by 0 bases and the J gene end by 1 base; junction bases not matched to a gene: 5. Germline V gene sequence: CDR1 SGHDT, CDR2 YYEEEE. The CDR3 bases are TGTGCCAGCAGCTTGGTTGGGACAGGCGATAACTATGGCTACACCTTC. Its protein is CASSLVGTGDNYGYTF.

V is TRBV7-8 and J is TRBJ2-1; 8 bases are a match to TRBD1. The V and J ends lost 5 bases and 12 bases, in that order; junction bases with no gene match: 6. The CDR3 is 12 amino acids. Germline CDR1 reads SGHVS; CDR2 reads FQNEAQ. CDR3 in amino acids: CASSPIDRGQFF. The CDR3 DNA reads TGTGCCAGCAGCCCCATAGACAGGGGGCAGTTCTTC.

In nucleotides, the CDR3 is TGTGCCAGCAGTTGGGGACAGGGCTCCTACAATGAGCAGTTCTTC. This encodes CASSWGQGSYNEQFF. V is TRBV6-5 and J is TRBJ2-1; 9 positions agree with TRBD1. This CDR3 has 15 amino acids. V lost 4 bases and J lost 0; bases outside the gene matches: 1. CDR1 and CDR2 from the germline V gene are MNHEY and SVGAGI.

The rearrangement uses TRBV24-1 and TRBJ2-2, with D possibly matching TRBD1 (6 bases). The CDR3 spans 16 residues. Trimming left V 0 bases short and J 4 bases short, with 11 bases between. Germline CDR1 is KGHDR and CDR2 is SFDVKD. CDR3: CATSDLRQVFTGELFF. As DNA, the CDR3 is TGTGCCACCAGTGATTTGAGACAGGTGTTCACCGGGGAGCTGTTTTTT.

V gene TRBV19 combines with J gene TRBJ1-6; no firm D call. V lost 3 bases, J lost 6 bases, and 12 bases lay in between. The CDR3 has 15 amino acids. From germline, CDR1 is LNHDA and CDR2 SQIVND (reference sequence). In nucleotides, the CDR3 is TGTGCCAGTAGTATCGACACCCTAAGTAATTCACCCCTCCACTTT. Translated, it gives CASSIDTLSNSPLHF.

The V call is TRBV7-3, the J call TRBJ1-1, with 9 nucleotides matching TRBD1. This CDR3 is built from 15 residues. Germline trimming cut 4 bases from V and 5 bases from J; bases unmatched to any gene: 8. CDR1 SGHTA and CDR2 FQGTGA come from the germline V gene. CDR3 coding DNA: TGTGCCAGCAGCTCCCTGGGACAGGGAAGGACTGAAGCTTTCTTT. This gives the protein CASSSLGQGRTEAFF.

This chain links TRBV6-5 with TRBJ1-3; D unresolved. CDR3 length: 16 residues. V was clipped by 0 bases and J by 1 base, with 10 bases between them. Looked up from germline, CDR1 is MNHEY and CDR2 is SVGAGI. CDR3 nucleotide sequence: TGTGCCAGCAGTTACTCCCTACCGGGATCTGGAAACACCATATATTTT. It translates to CASSYSLPGSGNTIYF.

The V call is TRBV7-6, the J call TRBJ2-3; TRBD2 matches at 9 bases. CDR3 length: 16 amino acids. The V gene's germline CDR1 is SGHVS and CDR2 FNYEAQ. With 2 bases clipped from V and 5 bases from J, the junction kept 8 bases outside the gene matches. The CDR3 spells CASSLFPSGAGDTQYF. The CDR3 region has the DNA TGTGCCAGCAGCTTATTTCCTAGCGGGGCGGGAGATACGCAGTATTTT.

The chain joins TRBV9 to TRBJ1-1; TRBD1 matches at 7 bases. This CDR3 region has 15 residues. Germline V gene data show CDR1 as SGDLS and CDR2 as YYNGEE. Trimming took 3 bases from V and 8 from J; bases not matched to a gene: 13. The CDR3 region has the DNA TGTGCCAGCAGCGCGGCCCTGGACAGGATATACGAAGCTTTCTTT. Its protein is CASSAALDRIYEAFF.

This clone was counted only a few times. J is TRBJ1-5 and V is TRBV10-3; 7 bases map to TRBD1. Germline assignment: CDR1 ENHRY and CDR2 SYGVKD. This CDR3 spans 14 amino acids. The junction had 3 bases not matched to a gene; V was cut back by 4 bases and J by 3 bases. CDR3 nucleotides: TGTGCCATCAGTGCCGGGACAGACAATCAGCCCCAGCATTTT. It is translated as CAISAGTDNQPQHF.

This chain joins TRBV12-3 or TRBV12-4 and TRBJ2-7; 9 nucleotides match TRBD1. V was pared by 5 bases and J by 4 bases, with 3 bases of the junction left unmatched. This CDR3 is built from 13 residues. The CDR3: CASSPGTGYEQYF. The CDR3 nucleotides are TGTGCCAGCAGTCCGGGGACAGGGTACGAGCAGTACTTC.

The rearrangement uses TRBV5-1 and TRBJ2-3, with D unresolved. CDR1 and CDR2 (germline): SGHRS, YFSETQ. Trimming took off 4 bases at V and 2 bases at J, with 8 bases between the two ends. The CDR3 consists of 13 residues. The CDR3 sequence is CASSVLDTDTQYF. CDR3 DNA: TGCGCCAGCAGCGTGCTAGACACAGATACGCAGTATTTT.